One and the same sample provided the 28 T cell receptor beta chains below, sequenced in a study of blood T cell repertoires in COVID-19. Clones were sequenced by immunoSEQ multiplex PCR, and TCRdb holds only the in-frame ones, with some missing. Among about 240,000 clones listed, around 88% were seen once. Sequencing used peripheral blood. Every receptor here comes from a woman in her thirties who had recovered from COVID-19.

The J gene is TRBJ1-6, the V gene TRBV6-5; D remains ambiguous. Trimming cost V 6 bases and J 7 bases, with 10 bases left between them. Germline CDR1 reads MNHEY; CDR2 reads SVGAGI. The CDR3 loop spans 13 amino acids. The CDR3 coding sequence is TGTGCCAGCAGCGCCGACTTAAATTCACCCCTCCACTTT. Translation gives CASSADLNSPLHF.

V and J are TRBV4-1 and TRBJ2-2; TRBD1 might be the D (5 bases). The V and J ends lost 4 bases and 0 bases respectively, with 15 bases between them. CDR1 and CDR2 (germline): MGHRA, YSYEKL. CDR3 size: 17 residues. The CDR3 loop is CASSRTWGGTNTGELFF. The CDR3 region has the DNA TGCGCCAGCAGCCGGACCTGGGGCGGCACGAACACCGGGGAGCTGTTTTTT.

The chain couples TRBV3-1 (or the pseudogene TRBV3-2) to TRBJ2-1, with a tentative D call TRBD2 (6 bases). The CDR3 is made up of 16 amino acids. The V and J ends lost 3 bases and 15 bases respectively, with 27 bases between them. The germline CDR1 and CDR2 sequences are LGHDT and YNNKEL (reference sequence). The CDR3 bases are TGTGCCAGCAGCCAGGGACCCCGGGGACTGCCCCCGGGTGGGTTCTTC. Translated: CASSQGPRGLPPGGFF.

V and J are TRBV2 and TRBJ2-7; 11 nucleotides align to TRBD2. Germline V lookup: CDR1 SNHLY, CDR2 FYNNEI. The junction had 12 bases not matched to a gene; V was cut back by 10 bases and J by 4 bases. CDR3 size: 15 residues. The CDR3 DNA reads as TGTGCCACCGACATAGCGGGGGGGCCCGTTTACGAGCAGTACTTC. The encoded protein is CATDIAGGPVYEQYF. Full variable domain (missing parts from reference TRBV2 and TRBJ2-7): EPEVTQTPSHQVTQMGQEVILRCVPISNHLYFYWYRQILGQKVEFLVSFYNNEISEKSEIFDDQFSVERPDGSNFTLKIRSTKLEDSAMYFCATDIAGGPVYEQYFGPGTRLTVT.

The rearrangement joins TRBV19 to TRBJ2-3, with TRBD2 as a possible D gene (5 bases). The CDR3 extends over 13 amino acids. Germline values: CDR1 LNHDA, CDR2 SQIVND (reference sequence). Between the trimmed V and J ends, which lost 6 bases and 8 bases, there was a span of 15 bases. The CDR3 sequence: CASSPPPGGTQYF. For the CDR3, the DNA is TGTGCCAGTAGCCCCCCCCCAGGAGGTACGCAGTATTTT. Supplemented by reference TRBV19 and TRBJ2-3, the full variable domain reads DGGITQSPKYLFRKEGQNVTLSCEQNLNHDAMYWYRQDPGQGLRLIYYSQIVNDFQKGDIAEGYSVSREKKESFPLTVTSAQKNPTAFYLCASSPPPGGTQYFGPGTRLTVL.

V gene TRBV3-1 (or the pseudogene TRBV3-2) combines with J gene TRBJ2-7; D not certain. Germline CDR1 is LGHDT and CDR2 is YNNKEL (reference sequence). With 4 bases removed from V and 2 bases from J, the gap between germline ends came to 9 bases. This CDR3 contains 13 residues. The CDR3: CASSPRGTYEQYF. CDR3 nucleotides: TGTGCCAGCAGCCCCCGAGGTACCTACGAGCAGTACTTC.

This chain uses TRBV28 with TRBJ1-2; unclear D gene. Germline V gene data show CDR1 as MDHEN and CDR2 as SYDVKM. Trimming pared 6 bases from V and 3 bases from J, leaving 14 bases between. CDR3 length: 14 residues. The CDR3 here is CASSLPFQDYGYTF. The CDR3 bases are TGTGCCAGCAGCCTCCCCTTTCAGGACTATGGCTACACCTTC.

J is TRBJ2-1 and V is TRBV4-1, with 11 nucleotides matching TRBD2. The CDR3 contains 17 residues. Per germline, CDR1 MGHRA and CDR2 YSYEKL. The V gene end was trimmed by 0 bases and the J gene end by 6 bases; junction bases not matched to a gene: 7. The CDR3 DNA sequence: TGCGCCAGCAGCCAAGATCGCCTAGCGGGGGGTGTCAATGAGCAGTTCTTC. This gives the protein CASSQDRLAGGVNEQFF.

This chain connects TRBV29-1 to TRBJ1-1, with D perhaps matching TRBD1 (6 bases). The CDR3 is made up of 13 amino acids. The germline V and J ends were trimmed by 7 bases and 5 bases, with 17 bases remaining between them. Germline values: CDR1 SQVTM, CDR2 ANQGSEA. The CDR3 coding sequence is TGCAGCGCTAAGGGGGTGACCAGGACTGAAGCTTTCTTT. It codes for CSAKGVTRTEAFF.

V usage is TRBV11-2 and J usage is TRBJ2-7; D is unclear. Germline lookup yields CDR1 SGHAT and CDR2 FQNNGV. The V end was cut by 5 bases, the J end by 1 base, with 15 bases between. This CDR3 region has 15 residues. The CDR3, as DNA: TGTGCCAGCAGCCACGACTCCTTTCGATCCTACGAGCAGTACTTC. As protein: CASSHDSFRSYEQYF.

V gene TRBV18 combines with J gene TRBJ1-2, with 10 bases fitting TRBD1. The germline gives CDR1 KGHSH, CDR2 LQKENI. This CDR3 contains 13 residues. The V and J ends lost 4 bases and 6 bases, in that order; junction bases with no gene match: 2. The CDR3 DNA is TGTGCCAGCTCACTCGGACAGGGGGATGGCTACACCTTC. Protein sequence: CASSLGQGDGYTF.

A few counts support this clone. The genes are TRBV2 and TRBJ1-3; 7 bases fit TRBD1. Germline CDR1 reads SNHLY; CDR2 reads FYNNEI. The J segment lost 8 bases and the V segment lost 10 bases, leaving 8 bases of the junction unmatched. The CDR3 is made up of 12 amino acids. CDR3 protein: CATRDSGYTIYF. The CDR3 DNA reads TGTGCCACCCGGGACAGCGGCTACACCATATATTTT.

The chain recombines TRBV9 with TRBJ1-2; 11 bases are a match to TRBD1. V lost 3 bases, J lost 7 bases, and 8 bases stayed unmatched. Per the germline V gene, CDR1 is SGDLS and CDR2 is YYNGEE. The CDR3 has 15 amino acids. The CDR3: CASSATGQGVGGYTF. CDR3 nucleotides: TGTGCCAGCAGCGCCACGGGACAGGGGGTTGGTGGCTACACCTTC.

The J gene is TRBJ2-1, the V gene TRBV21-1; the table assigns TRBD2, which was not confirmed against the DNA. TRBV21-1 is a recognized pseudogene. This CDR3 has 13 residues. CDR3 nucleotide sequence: TGTGCCAGCAGCCCGGGACTACTGGGTGAGCAGTTCTTC. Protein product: CASSPGLLGEQFF.

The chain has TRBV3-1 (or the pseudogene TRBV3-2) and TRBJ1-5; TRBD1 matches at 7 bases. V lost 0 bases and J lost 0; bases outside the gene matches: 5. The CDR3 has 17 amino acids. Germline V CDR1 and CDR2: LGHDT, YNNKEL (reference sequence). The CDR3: CASSQDAQGLSNQPQHF. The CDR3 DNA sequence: TGTGCCAGCAGCCAAGACGCACAGGGGCTTAGCAATCAGCCCCAGCATTTT.

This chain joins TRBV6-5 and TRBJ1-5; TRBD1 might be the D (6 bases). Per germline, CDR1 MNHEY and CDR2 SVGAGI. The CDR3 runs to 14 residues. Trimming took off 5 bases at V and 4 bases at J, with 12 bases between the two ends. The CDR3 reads CASSTSQGNQPQHF. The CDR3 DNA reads TGTGCCAGCAGTACCTCACAGGGAAATCAGCCCCAGCATTTT.

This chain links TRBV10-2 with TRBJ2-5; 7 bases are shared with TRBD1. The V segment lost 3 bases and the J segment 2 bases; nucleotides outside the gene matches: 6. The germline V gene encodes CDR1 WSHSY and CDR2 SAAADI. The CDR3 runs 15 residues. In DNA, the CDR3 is TGCGCCAGCAGTGATTGGGGGACAGAGCAAGAGACCCAGTACTTC. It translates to CASSDWGTEQETQYF.

This chain's CDR3 is CASSLASADEQYF. The CDR3 nucleotides are TGTGCCAGCAGTTTGGCTAGCGCCGACGAGCAGTACTTC. V gene TRBV12-3 or TRBV12-4 combines with J gene TRBJ2-7; D might be TRBD2 (6 bases). The CDR3 is 13 amino acids. The V end lost 3 bases, the J end lost 5 bases, and 11 bases lay between the germline ends.

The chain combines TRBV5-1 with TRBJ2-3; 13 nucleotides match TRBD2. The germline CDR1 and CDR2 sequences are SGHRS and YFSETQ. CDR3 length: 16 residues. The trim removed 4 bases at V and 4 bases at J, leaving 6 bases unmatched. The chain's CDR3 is CASSVSLAGGPDTQYF. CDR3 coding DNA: TGCGCCAGCAGCGTCTCACTAGCGGGGGGGCCAGATACGCAGTATTTT.

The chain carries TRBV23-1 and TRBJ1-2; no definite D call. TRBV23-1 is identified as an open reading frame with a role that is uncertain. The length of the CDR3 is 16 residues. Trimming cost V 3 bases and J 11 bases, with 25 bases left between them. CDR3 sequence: CASSQPRQDWPTDYTF. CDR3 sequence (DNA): TGCGCCAGCAGTCAGCCCCGTCAGGATTGGCCCACGGATTACACCTTC.

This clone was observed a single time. The CDR3 protein is CASSIDTRNTGELFF. In DNA form, the CDR3 reads TGTGCCAGTAGTATTGACACGAGGAACACCGGGGAGCTGTTTTTT. The chain carries TRBV19 and TRBJ2-2; D not certain. The germline V gene encodes CDR1 LNHDA and CDR2 SQIVND (reference sequence). The CDR3 loop spans 15 amino acids. V was shortened by 3 bases and J by 1 base, with 9 bases between the two germline ends.

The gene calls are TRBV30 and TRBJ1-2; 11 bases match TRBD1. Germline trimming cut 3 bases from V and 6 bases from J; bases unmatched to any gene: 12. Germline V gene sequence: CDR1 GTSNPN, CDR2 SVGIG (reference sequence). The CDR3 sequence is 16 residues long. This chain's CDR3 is CAWRMLDRGRWDGYTF. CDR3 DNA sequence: TGTGCCTGGAGGATGCTGGACAGGGGGCGTTGGGATGGCTACACCTTC.

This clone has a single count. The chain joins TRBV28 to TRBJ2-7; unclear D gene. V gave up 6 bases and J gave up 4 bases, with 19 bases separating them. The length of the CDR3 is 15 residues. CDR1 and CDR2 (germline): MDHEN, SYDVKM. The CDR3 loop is CASRRLKSLAYEQYF. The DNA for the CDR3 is TGTGCCAGCAGGAGACTCAAATCTCTGGCGTACGAGCAGTACTTC.

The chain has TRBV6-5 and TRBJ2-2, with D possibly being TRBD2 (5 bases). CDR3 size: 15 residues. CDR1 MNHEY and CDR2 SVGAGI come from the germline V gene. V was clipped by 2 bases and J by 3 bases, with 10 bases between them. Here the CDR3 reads CASSYPGRDTGELFF. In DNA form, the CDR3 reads TGTGCCAGCAGTTACCCTGGGCGGGACACCGGGGAGCTGTTTTTT.

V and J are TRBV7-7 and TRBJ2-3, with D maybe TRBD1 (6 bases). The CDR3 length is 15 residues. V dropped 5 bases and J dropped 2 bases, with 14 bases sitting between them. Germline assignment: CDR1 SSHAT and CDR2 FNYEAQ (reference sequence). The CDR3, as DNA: TGTGCCAGCAGCAGAACAGGGTTGCCCACAGATACGCAGTATTTT. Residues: CASSRTGLPTDTQYF.

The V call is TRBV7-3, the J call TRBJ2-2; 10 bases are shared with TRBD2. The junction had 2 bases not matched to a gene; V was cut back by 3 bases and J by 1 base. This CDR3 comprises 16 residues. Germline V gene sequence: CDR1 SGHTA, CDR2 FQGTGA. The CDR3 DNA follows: TGTGCCAGCAGCTTGCGGACTAGCGGGAACACCGGGGAGCTGTTTTTT. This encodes CASSLRTSGNTGELFF.

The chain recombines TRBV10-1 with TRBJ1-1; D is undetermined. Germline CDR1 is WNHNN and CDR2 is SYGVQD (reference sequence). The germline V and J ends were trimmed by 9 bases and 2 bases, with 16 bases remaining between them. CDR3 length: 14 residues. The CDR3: CARPPTTGNTEAFF. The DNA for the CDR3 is TGCGCCAGGCCCCCAACGACTGGAAACACTGAAGCTTTCTTT.

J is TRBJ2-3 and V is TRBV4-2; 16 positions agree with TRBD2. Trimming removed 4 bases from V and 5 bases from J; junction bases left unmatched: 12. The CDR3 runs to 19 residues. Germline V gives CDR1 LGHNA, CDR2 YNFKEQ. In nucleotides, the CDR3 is TGTGCCAGCAGCCTCCCCGGGACTAGCGGGGGGGTCCTAGAAGATACGCAGTATTTT. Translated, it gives CASSLPGTSGGVLEDTQYF.